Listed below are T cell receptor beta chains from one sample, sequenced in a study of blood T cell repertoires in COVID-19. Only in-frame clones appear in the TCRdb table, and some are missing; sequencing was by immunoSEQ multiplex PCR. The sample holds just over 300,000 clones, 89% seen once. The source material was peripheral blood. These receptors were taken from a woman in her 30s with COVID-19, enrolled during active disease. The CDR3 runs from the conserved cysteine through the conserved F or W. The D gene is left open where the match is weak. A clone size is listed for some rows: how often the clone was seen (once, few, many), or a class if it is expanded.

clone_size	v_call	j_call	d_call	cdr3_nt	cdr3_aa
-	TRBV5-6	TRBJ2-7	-	TGTGCCAGCAGCATTCTCGTTCGGGAATGGAATTCCGAGCAGTACTTC	CASSILVREWNSEQYF
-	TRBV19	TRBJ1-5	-	TGTGCCAGTAGTAGAGTTAGCAATCAGCCCCAGCATTTT	CASSRVSNQPQHF
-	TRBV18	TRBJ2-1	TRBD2	TGTGCCAGCTGGACGGGGGGGAACAATGAGCAGTTCTTC	CASWTGGNNEQFF
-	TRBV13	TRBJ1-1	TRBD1	TGTGCCAGCAGCCGAATCCGGGACAGCATTCTCACTGAAGCTTTCTTT	CASSRIRDSILTEAFF
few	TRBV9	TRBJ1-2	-	TGTGCCAGCAGCTTATCAGGGTCAGTTAACTATGGCTACACCTTC	CASSLSGSVNYGYTF
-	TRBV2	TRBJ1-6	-	TGTGCCAGCAGTGAGCGCGCAGGGGCTAATAATTCACCCCTCCACTTT	CASSERAGANNSPLHF
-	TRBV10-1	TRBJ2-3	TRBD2	TGCGCCACGGCCCGATCTAGCGGGGACACAGATACGCAGTATTTT	CATARSSGDTDTQYF
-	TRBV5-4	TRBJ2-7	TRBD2	TGTGCCAGCAGCTCCGCGGGGGGGCCCGACGAGCAGTACTTC	CASSSAGGPDEQYF
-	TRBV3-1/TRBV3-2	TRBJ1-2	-	TGTGCCAGCAGCCAATTTGGACAGCTCCTAGGCTACACCTTC	CASSQFGQLLGYTF
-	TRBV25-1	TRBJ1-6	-	TGTGCCAGCAGTGAATGGTCCAGATTCTATAATTCACCCCTCCACTTT	CASSEWSRFYNSPLHF
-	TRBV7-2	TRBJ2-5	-	TGTGCCAGCAGTCCTCGGCAGGTTCTTCAAGAGACCCAGTACTTC	CASSPRQVLQETQYF
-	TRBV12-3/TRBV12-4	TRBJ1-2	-	TGTGCCAGCAGTATGCAGGGATCCTATGGCTACACCTTC	CASSMQGSYGYTF
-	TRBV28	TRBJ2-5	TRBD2	TGTGCCAGCAGTTTATTGAAAGCTAGCGGGGCCGGCGAGACCCAGTACTTC	CASSLLKASGAGETQYF
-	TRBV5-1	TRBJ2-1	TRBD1	TGCGCCAGCAGCTCACTCAGGGGGAAGAATGAGCAGTTCTTC	CASSSLRGKNEQFF
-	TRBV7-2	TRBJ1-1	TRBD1	TGTGCCAGCAGCATAGACAGGGCCGAAGCTTTCTTT	CASSIDRAEAFF
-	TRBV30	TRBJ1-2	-	TGTGCCTGGAGTGCCCCGACGGCGTACGGGGTAGACTATGGCTACACCTTC	CAWSAPTAYGVDYGYTF
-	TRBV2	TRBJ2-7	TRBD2	TGTGCCAGCTCGGGACTAGCGGTACCCTACGAGCAGTACTTC	CASSGLAVPYEQYF
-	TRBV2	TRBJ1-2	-	TGTGCCAGCAGTGAGGGACAAACAATAACTAACTATGGCTACACCTTC	CASSEGQTITNYGYTF
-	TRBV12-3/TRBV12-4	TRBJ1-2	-	TGTGCCAGCAGTCTTGGCAGGGAAGGCTACACCTTC	CASSLGREGYTF
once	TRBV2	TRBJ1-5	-	TGTGCCAGCAGTGTTGGGGGGGGACGCAATCAGCCCCAGCATTTT	CASSVGGGRNQPQHF
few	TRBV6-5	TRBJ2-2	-	TGTGCCACCCTAGGGGCGAACACCGGGGAGCTGTTTTTT	CATLGANTGELFF
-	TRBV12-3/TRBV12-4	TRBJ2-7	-	TGTGCCAGCAGTCTGGACACCGCCTACGAGCAGTACTTC	CASSLDTAYEQYF
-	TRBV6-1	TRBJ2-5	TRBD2	TGTGCCAGCAGTGAAACTAGCGGGGGGTCGGAGACCCAGTACTTC	CASSETSGGSETQYF
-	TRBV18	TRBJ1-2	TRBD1	TGTGCCAGCTCACTCTACCGGGACAGCCAAGGCTACACCTTC	CASSLYRDSQGYTF
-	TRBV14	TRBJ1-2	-	TGTGCCAGCAGCGCACAGGGCTATGGCTACACCTTC	CASSAQGYGYTF
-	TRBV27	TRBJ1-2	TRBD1	TGTGCCAGCAGTCCTAATGACAGGGGCTATGGCTACACCTTC	CASSPNDRGYGYTF
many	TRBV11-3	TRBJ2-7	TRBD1	TGTGCCAGCAGCTCCCGGGACAGGGGATATGGCGAGCAGTACTTC	CASSSRDRGYGEQYF
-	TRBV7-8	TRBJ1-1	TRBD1	TGTGCCAGCAGCAAGAGGGGACAGGGCACTGAAGCTTTCTTT	CASSKRGQGTEAFF
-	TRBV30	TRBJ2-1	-	TGTGCCTGGAGTGTTGCCATACGGGAGCAGTTCTTC	CAWSVAIREQFF
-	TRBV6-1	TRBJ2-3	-	TGTGCCAGCAGTGAAGAGGCGGTGGCAAGCACAGATACGCAGTATTTT	CASSEEAVASTDTQYF
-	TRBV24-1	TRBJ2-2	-	TGTGCCACCAGTGATTTAGGAGGGGCGAACACCGGGGAGCTGTTTTTT	CATSDLGGANTGELFF
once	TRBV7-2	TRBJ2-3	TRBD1	TGTGCCAGCAGCCCGCGGGACAGGAGCACAGATACGCAGTATTTT	CASSPRDRSTDTQYF
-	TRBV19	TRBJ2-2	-	TGTGCCAGTAGTATAGATCTTGGCTACACCGGGGAGCTGTTTTTT	CASSIDLGYTGELFF
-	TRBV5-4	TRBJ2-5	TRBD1	TGTGCCAGCAGCCGAGGGGGCGCGATGGGGGAGACCCAGTACTTC	CASSRGGAMGETQYF
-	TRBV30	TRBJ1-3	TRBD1	TGTGCCTGGAGATGGACAGGGCTTTCTCCTCGCTCTGGAAACACCATATATTTT	CAWRWTGLSPRSGNTIYF
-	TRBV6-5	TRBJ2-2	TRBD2	TGTGCTAGCCTGACTAGCTTGAACACCGGGGAGCTGTTTTTT	CASLTSLNTGELFF
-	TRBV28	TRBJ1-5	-	TGTGCCAGCAGTCCCCCCCGGCTGTCGGAGGCCCAGCATTTT	CASSPPRLSEAQHF
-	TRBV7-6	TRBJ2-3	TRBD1	TGTGCCAGCAGCGCACAGGGGGATAGCACAGATACGCAGTATTTT	CASSAQGDSTDTQYF
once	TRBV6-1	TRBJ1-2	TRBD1	TGTGCCAGCAGTGACCCCTACAGGGGGTATGGCTACACCTTC	CASSDPYRGYGYTF
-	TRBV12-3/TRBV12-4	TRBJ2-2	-	TGTGCCAGCATTTTCCTGAACACCGGGGAGCTGTTTTTT	CASIFLNTGELFF
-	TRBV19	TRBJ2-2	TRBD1	TGTGCCAGTAGTACGAGACAGGGCCCTACCACCGGGGAGCTGTTTTTT	CASSTRQGPTTGELFF
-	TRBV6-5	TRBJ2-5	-	TGTGCCAGCAGTTACTCGGGCCAGGGGCCCCAAGAGACCCAGTACTTC	CASSYSGQGPQETQYF
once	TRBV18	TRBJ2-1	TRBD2	TGTGCCAGCTCACCTTGGGCTAGCGGGCTATACAATGAGCAGTTCTTC	CASSPWASGLYNEQFF
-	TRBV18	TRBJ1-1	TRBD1	TGTGCCAGCTCACCGGACAGGGCTTTCGACACTGAAGCTTTCTTT	CASSPDRAFDTEAFF
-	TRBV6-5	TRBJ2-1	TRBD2	TGTGCCAGCAGTTACGGGCGGGGGAATGAGCAGTTCTTC	CASSYGRGNEQFF
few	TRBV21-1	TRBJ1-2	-	TGTGCCAGCAGCAATGGGGGGATCTGCTATGGCTACACCTTC	CASSNGGICYGYTF
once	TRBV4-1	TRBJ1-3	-	TGCGCCAGCAGCCAGGATCCACAGGCCTACTGGAACACCATATATTTT	CASSQDPQAYWNTIYF
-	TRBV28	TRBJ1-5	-	TGTGCCAGCAGGTCCCAGGGGAATAGCAATCAGCCCCAGCATTTT	CASRSQGNSNQPQHF
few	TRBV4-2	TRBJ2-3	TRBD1	TGTGCCAGCAGCCAAGGGGACAGCGCAGATACGCAGTATTTT	CASSQGDSADTQYF
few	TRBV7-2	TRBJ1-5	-	TGTGCCAGCAGCGACATGCCCAATCAGCCCCAGCATTTT	CASSDMPNQPQHF
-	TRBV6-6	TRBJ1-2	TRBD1	TGTGCCAGCAGTTACAGACAGGGGGAGAAGGATGGAGGCTACACCTTC	CASSYRQGEKDGGYTF
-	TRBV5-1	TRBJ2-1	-	TGCGCCAGCAGATCTCCGACAGGCTACAATGAGCAGTTCTTC	CASRSPTGYNEQFF
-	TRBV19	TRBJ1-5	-	TGTGCCAGTACCCAGGGGCTCTATCAGCCCCAGCATTTT	CASTQGLYQPQHF
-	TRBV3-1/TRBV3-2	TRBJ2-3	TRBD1	TGTGCCAGCAGTTCAACAGGGGCAGGGACGCAGTATTTT	CASSSTGAGTQYF
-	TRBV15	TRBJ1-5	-	TGTGCCACCAGCAGAGATGGTCAGGGATTTTCGGCCCAGCATTTT	CATSRDGQGFSAQHF
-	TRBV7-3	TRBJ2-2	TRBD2	TGTGCCAGCAGCTTAGCGGGGGGAAGAACCGGGGAGCTGTTTTTT	CASSLAGGRTGELFF
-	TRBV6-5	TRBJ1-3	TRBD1	TGTGCCAGCAGTAGAGGGACAGGGGGAAACACCATATATTTT	CASSRGTGGNTIYF
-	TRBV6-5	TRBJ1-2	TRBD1	TGTGCCACGTGGGGCGAAGGGACAGGCTATGGCTACACCTTC	CATWGEGTGYGYTF